This T cell receptor beta chain was captured in a study of long-term antiretroviral therapy in people with HIV. The run of the v3.0 immunoSEQ assay was at survey level. Clones were sequenced by immunoSEQ multiplex PCR, and TCRdb holds only the in-frame ones, with some missing. The repertoire holds 20,000 to 25,000 clones, with around 87% as singletons. Trimming cost V 2 bases and J 2 bases; bases outside gene matches: 2. Germline values: CDR1 MNHEY, CDR2 SMNVEV (reference sequence). The CDR3 spans 16 residues. This clone has only a few counts. This rearrangement joins TRBV27 to TRBJ2-5; TRBD2 aligns across 13 bases. The sequenced sample was unsorted PBMCs, obtained 2.6 years after starting antiretroviral therapy. The sequence came from a woman aged 45-59 years with HIV. CDR3: CASSLGTSGVQETQYF. In DNA form, the CDR3 reads TGTGCCAGCAGTTTAGGGACTAGCGGGGTTCAAGAGACCCAGTACTTC.